This TCR beta chain was sequenced in a study of blood T cell repertoires in COVID-19. Libraries were prepared by immunoSEQ multiplex PCR; TCRdb keeps only in-frame clonotypes and omits some of them. Here the sample spans roughly 90,000 clones, over 80% being singletons. V trimming: 3 bases; J trimming: 2 bases; junction bases outside the gene matches: 6. The length of the CDR3 is 16 residues. Germline V lookup: CDR1 SGHDN, CDR2 FVKESK. The gene calls are TRBV14 and TRBJ2-3; 9 bases match TRBD1. The sequencing input was peripheral blood. The clonotype was recovered from an elderly woman with active or convalescent COVID-19. CDR3 sequence: CASSQDRDRATDTQYF. CDR3 DNA: TGTGCCAGCAGCCAGGACCGGGACAGGGCCACAGATACGCAGTATTTT.